This is a list of T cell receptor beta chains from one sample in a study of T-cell memory formation after mild COVID-19. One entry per CDR3 protein, called by TCRdb with MiXCR from the 5' RACE reads. The sample yields roughly 160,000 distinct CDR3 sequences, around a tenth seen once. Sequences were obtained from PBMCs or a T cell subset sorted from them (not recorded which). Receptors originate from a man between 18 and 29 years old who had mild COVID-19 (a few samples of this study predate the infection). Cell type and time point are not known. The CDR3 runs from the conserved cysteine through the conserved F or W. The D gene is left open where the match is weak. Clone size is stated in some rows and not others, as once, few, many or a class when expanded.

V	D	J	size	DNA	CDR3
TRBV6-5	-	TRBJ2-5	many	TGTGCCAGCAGTTGGGGCGGAGAGACCCAGTACTTC	CASSWGGETQYF
TRBV5-5	-	TRBJ1-1	-	TGTGCCAGCAGCTTGAACCCCATTGGGGGCACTGAAGCTTTCTTT	CASSLNPIGGTEAFF
TRBV29-1	-	TRBJ2-3	-	TGCAGCGCCGAACGCGAACTAGTGGGTACGCAGTATTTT	CSAERELVGTQYF
TRBV12-3/TRBV12-4	-	TRBJ2-1	few	TGTGCCAGCAGTTTAGGGGCTTTCAAGAAGCAGTTCTTC	CASSLGAFKKQFF
TRBV7-2	TRBD1	TRBJ1-5	-	TGTGCCAGCAGCTTCCAGGGGGGCAATCAGCCCCAGCATTTT	CASSFQGGNQPQHF
TRBV12-3/TRBV12-4	TRBD1	TRBJ1-5	few	TGTGCCAGCAGTCAAACCGGGACAGAATATCAGCCCCAGCATTTT	CASSQTGTEYQPQHF
TRBV18	-	TRBJ2-1	-	TGTGCCAGCTCGAGCCAGGATCTAGCGTCCAATGAGCAGTTCTTC	CASSSQDLASNEQFF
TRBV10-3	TRBD1	TRBJ2-7	-	TGTGCCATCAGTGTGAGGGGGCAGGATGAGCAGTACTTC	CAISVRGQDEQYF
TRBV6-5	-	TRBJ1-2	few	TGTGCCAGCAGTTGGAGGGGGGCGAACGGCTACACCTTC	CASSWRGANGYTF
TRBV4-3	-	TRBJ2-2	-	TGCGCCAGCAGCCAAATCGGGACGGACGACGGGGAGCTGTTTTTT	CASSQIGTDDGELFF
TRBV12-3/TRBV12-4	TRBD1	TRBJ2-5	many	TGTGCCAGCAGACCTTCAGGGGGCTCGGTGGAGACCCAGTACTTC	CASRPSGGSVETQYF
TRBV7-9	-	TRBJ1-3	-	TGTGCCAGCAGCTTGATGGGGGCTACTGGAAACACCATATATTTT	CASSLMGATGNTIYF
TRBV9	TRBD2	TRBJ2-1	few	TGTGCCAGCAGCGTACTTGGGACTAGCGTTTCTGGTGAGCAGTTCTTC	CASSVLGTSVSGEQFF
TRBV2	TRBD1	TRBJ1-5	few	TGTGCCAGCAGTGCGACAGGGAGTCAGCCCCAGCATTTT	CASSATGSQPQHF
TRBV10-3	-	TRBJ1-1	-	TGTGCCATCAGTGAGTCAGGCCTGGCGGGGAAACAAACTGAAGCTTTCTTT	CAISESGLAGKQTEAFF
TRBV13	TRBD2	TRBJ2-3	few	TGTGCCAGCACGCTAGCGGGGGTTGGAGATACGCAGTATTTT	CASTLAGVGDTQYF
TRBV3-1	-	TRBJ2-2	many	TGTGCCAGCTGGTCTCGGCCCACCGGGGAGCTGTTTTTT	CASWSRPTGELFF
TRBV12-3/TRBV12-4	TRBD1	TRBJ1-4	-	TGTGCCAGCAGCCGTGACAGGGGGCCCCGGGAAAAACTGTTTTTT	CASSRDRGPREKLFF
TRBV27	TRBD1	TRBJ2-5	few	TGTGCCAGCAGTTTATGGCCCCCGACAGGGAACATCAAGAGACCCCAGTACTTC	CASSLWPPTGNIKRPQYF
TRBV12-3/TRBV12-4	-	TRBJ2-7	-	TGTGCCAGCAGCACCAACCGGTGGGCCGAGCAGTACTTC	CASSTNRWAEQYF
TRBV7-2	-	TRBJ1-1	-	TGTGCCAGCAGCTTAGTGGGGGGACTGAACACTGAAGCTTTCTTT	CASSLVGGLNTEAFF
TRBV6-7	TRBD2	TRBJ2-1	-	TGTGCCAGCAGTTATCCCGGACTAGCGGGGGGGCTAAATGAGCAGTTCTTC	CASSYPGLAGGLNEQFF
TRBV6-5	TRBD1	TRBJ2-2	-	TGTGCCAGCAGTCTACAGGGGAAGGGGCACACCGGGGAGCTGTTTTTT	CASSLQGKGHTGELFF
TRBV5-6	-	TRBJ1-3	few	TGTGCCAGCAGCCCGTTTGGTGCGGGAGCTGGAAACACCATATATTTT	CASSPFGAGAGNTIYF
TRBV5-1	-	TRBJ1-3	many	TGCGCCAGCAGCTTGTACGGGGACGGCAACACCATATATTTT	CASSLYGDGNTIYF
TRBV6-2/TRBV6-3	-	TRBJ2-7	-	TGTGCCAGCAGTTATTCTGGGACATCGATGTTCTACGAGCAGTACTTC	CASSYSGTSMFYEQYF